The 22 T cell receptor beta chains given below trace back to one sample, sequenced in a study of T cells after yellow fever vaccination. One entry per CDR3 protein results from TCRdb running MiXCR on the 5' RACE reads. The repertoire includes 300,000 to 350,000 distinct CDR3 sequences, 8.1% of them detected once, and under 20% sits in the top ten. The source material was PBMCs, sampled about 49 days after the first yellow fever vaccination. Receptors originate from a man in his late teens or twenties who received the YFV17D yellow fever vaccine.

This rearrangement joins TRBV5-1 to TRBJ1-6; 8 bases match TRBD1. With 4 bases clipped from V and 9 bases from J, the junction kept 9 bases outside the gene matches. Germline lookup yields CDR1 SGHRS and CDR2 YFSETQ. There are 15 residues in the CDR3. For the CDR3, the DNA is TGCGCCAGCAGCCTTTGGGGGACAGGTGGTTCACCCCTCCACTTT. Translating gives CASSLWGTGGSPLHF.

This clonotype has only a few counts. The J gene is TRBJ2-2, the V gene TRBV3-1, with 14 bases fitting TRBD2. The CDR3 has 16 residues. Germline lookup yields CDR1 LGHDT and CDR2 YNNKEL (reference sequence). Trimming took 3 bases from V and 5 from J; bases not matched to a gene: 2. The CDR3 loop is CASSQGLAGETGELFF. The CDR3 DNA is TGTGCCAGCAGCCAGGGACTAGCGGGGGAGACCGGGGAGCTGTTTTTT.

Only a few counts were recorded for this clonotype. The chain combines TRBV5-6 with TRBJ1-2, with a weak D call TRBD1 (5 bases). Germline V CDR1 and CDR2: SGHDT, YYEEEE. Between the trimmed V and J ends, which lost 4 bases and 6 bases, there was a span of 16 bases. This CDR3 has 14 residues. The CDR3 DNA is TGTGCCAGCAGCAGACGGGGGGATAGACATGGCTACACCTTC. Translation gives CASSRRGDRHGYTF.

This clonotype was counted at least ten times. The chain employs TRBV4-1 and TRBJ1-5, with a possible D match to TRBD1 (5 bases). V dropped 6 bases and J dropped 1 base, with 13 bases sitting between them. The germline CDR1 and CDR2 sequences are MGHRA and YSYEKL. CDR3 length: 15 residues. The CDR3 spells CASRDRDVSNQPQHF. The CDR3 DNA sequence: TGCGCCAGCAGGGACCGGGACGTAAGCAATCAGCCCCAGCATTTT.

As DNA, the CDR3 is TGTGCCATCAGGGACCGAGTGGCCGGACAGGGGAGCCCTAACACTGAAGCTTTCTTT. It codes for CAIRDRVAGQGSPNTEAFF. This chain links TRBV6-4 with TRBJ1-1; 9 nucleotides align to TRBD1. Per germline, CDR1 MRHNA and CDR2 SNTAGT. V shed 10 bases, J shed 2 bases, and the junction held 23 bases outside the gene matches. The length of the CDR3 is 19 residues.

V usage is TRBV19 and J usage is TRBJ2-7, with D possibly being TRBD1 (6 bases). The CDR3 extends over 15 amino acids. Trimming took off 3 bases at V and 2 bases at J, with 14 bases between the two ends. Germline V gives CDR1 LNHDA, CDR2 SQIVND (reference sequence). The CDR3, as DNA: TGTGCCAGTAGTATCTTCTCCGGGGACACCTACGAGCAGTACTTC. It codes for CASSIFSGDTYEQYF.

There are a few counts of this clonotype. The chain couples TRBV21-1 to TRBJ2-7; the table's D gene call, TRBD2, was not cross checked with the DNA. TRBV21-1 counts as a pseudogene. The CDR3 totals 13 residues. The CDR3 sequence is CARGEEPPYEQYV. For the CDR3, the DNA is TGTGCCAGGGGGGAGGAGCCCCCCTACGAGCAGTACGTC.

This clonotype appeared a few times. The chain employs TRBV2 and TRBJ2-1; 12 nucleotides line up with TRBD2. CDR1 is SNHLY and CDR2 is FYNNEI in the germline V gene. The CDR3 runs 17 residues. J was trimmed by 7 bases and V by 6 bases; bases with no gene match: 13. The CDR3 sequence is CASSDGSGLAGENEQFF. DNA of the CDR3: TGTGCCAGCAGCGATGGGTCGGGACTAGCGGGTGAAAATGAGCAGTTCTTC.

The rearrangement uses TRBV20-1 and TRBJ2-1; 9 nucleotides align to TRBD2. V dropped 5 bases and J dropped 1; count of bases not matched to a gene: 9. The CDR3 loop spans 16 amino acids. Germline loops: CDR1 DFQATT, CDR2 SNEGSKA (reference sequence). In DNA, the CDR3 is TGCAGTGCTGTGAGCGGGGGGCCATTATCCTACAATGAGCAGTTCTTC. Its translation: CSAVSGGPLSYNEQFF.

The gene calls are TRBV6-2 or TRBV6-3 and TRBJ1-5; 8 positions match TRBD1. This CDR3 comprises 14 residues. V trimming: 10 bases; J trimming: 3 bases; junction bases outside the gene matches: 8. Germline V gives CDR1 MNHEY, CDR2 SVGEGT. The CDR3 protein is CATSGTGPNQPQHF. As DNA, the CDR3 is TGTGCCACCTCCGGGACAGGTCCCAATCAGCCCCAGCATTTT.

This clonotype was counted only a few times. The chain couples TRBV5-4 to TRBJ2-7; TRBD2 matches 10 bases. The ends lost 5 bases at V and 2 bases at J; junction bases unmatched: 4. The CDR3 runs 14 residues. CDR1 SGHNT and CDR2 YYREEE come from the germline V gene (reference sequence). CDR3 protein: CASRLAGTPYEQYF. Written as DNA, the CDR3 is TGTGCCAGCAGACTAGCGGGGACCCCCTACGAGCAGTACTTC.

This chain joins TRBV7-2 and TRBJ2-5, with 12 bases that match TRBD2. The length of the CDR3 is 16 residues. Trimming removed 1 base from V and 4 bases from J; junction bases left unmatched: 4. CDR1 SGHTA and CDR2 FQGNSA come from the germline V gene. The DNA for the CDR3 is TGTGCCAGCAGCTTAGAGGCTAGCGGGGGGGCAGAGACCCAGTACTTC. Protein: CASSLEASGGAETQYF.

The V gene is TRBV4-3, the J gene TRBJ1-1; D call uncertain. V lost 1 base to trimming and J lost 5 bases, with 11 bases between them. Per germline, CDR1 LGHNA and CDR2 YSLEER. This CDR3 is 14 amino acids long. CDR3 loop: CASSQAPERTEAFF. In nucleotides, the CDR3 is TGCGCCAGCAGCCAAGCCCCAGAGAGGACTGAAGCTTTCTTT.

In its sample, this clonotype was seen a few times. V gene TRBV9 combines with J gene TRBJ2-3; 13 nucleotides agree with TRBD2. V was pared by 5 bases and J by 4 bases, with 7 bases of the junction left unmatched. The V gene's germline CDR1 is SGDLS and CDR2 YYNGEE. This CDR3 is built from 16 residues. The CDR3 sequence: CASSAKLAGGPDTQYF. In nucleotides, the CDR3 is TGTGCCAGCAGTGCAAAACTAGCGGGGGGGCCAGATACGCAGTATTTT. Looking up the rest from reference TRBV9 and TRBJ2-3 gives the full variable domain: DSGVTQTPKHLITATGQRVTLRCSPRSGDLSVYWYQQSLDQGLQFLIQYYNGEERAKGNILERFSAQQFPDLHSELNLSSLELGDSALYFCASSAKLAGGPDTQYFGPGTRLTVL.

This clonotype was found a few times. The chain joins TRBV4-2 to TRBJ1-5; no clear D gene. Germline CDR1 reads LGHNA; CDR2 reads YNFKEQ. V was shortened by 4 bases and J by 0 bases, with 10 bases between the two germline ends. The CDR3 runs 15 residues. CDR3 coding DNA: TGTGCCAGCAGCCCCGGACGATATAGCAATCAGCCCCAGCATTTT. This sequence encodes CASSPGRYSNQPQHF.

This clonotype was counted only a few times. The rearrangement links TRBV6-1 to TRBJ2-7; the D is unclear. Deletions cut 6 bases from V and 0 bases from J, with 15 bases between. Germline CDR1 reads MNHNS; CDR2 reads SASEGT. The CDR3 extends over 15 amino acids. CDR3 in DNA: TGTGCCAGCAGCCCCCGGGCCTCGGGCTCCTACGAGCAGTACTTC. Translated, it gives CASSPRASGSYEQYF.

The rearrangement links TRBV5-1 to TRBJ2-3, with 7 bases fitting TRBD1. Per the germline V gene, CDR1 is SGHRS and CDR2 is YFSETQ. CDR3 length: 15 residues. V dropped 0 bases and J dropped 5; count of bases not matched to a gene: 6. CDR3 in amino acids: CASSLVRTGLDTQYF. CDR3 sequence (DNA): TGCGCCAGCAGCTTGGTGCGGACAGGATTAGATACGCAGTATTTT.

CDR3 sequence: CASSFKGALGTEAFF. The CDR3 nucleotides read TGTGCCAGCAGCTTCAAGGGGGCCTTGGGCACTGAAGCTTTCTTT. This chain joins TRBV7-9 and TRBJ1-1, with 7 bases fitting TRBD1. The length of the CDR3 is 15 residues. Trimming at V came to 3 bases and at J to 4 bases, leaving 8 bases not matched to a gene. The germline CDR1 and CDR2 sequences are SEHNR and FQNEAQ (reference sequence).

This clonotype was seen at least ten times. The chain joins TRBV7-3 to TRBJ2-3; 7 bases fit TRBD2. With V trimmed by 3 bases and J by 4 bases, 7 bases remained unmatched. The CDR3 extends over 15 amino acids. The germline gives CDR1 SGHTA, CDR2 FQGTGA. DNA for the CDR3: TGTGCCAGCAGCTTTCGGGGGGTGGTTGCAGATACGCAGTATTTT. Amino acid sequence: CASSFRGVVADTQYF.

This sequence joins TRBV25-1 and TRBJ2-1; TRBD1 or TRBD2 may be the D gene (6 bases each). Germline CDR1 MGHDK, CDR2 SYGVNS. V lost 1 base and J lost 6, with 19 bases in between. The CDR3 sequence is 17 residues long. The CDR3 DNA is TGTGCCAGCAGTGAATCATCCGGGGGCGCGTATTCCAATGAGCAGTTCTTC. Translating gives CASSESSGGAYSNEQFF.

This clonotype was detected only a few times. V is TRBV4-3 and J is TRBJ1-1; TRBD1 aligns across 8 bases. Germline V gene sequence: CDR1 LGHNA, CDR2 YSLEER. Germline trimming cut 0 bases from V and 3 bases from J; bases unmatched to any gene: 9. The CDR3 contains 17 residues. CDR3 loop: CASSQEKYRTGYTEAFF. CDR3 coding DNA: TGCGCCAGCAGCCAAGAAAAGTATCGGACAGGGTACACTGAAGCTTTCTTT.

This clonotype was recorded a few times. The V and J genes are TRBV27 and TRBJ1-4, with TRBD1 matching over 9 bases. Trimming removed 3 bases from V and 8 bases from J; junction bases left unmatched: 7. The CDR3 has 15 amino acids. Germline values: CDR1 MNHEY, CDR2 SMNVEV (reference sequence). CDR3 sequence reads: CASSFYGTGNEKLFF. The CDR3 region has the DNA TGTGCCAGCAGTTTTTATGGGACAGGGAACGAAAAACTGTTTTTT.